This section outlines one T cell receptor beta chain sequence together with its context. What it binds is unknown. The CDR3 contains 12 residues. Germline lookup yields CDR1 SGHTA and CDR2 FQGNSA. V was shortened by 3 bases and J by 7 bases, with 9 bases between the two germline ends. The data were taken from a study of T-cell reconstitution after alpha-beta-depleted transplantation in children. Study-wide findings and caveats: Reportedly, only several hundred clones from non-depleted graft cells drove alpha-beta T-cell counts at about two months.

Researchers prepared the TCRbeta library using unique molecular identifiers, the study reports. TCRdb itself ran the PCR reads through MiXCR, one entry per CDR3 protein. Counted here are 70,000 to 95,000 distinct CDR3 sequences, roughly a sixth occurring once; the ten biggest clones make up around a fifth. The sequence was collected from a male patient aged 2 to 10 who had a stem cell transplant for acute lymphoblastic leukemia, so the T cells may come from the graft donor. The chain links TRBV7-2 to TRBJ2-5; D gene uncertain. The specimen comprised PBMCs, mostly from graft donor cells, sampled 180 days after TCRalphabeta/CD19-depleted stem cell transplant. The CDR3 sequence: CASSFSPGTQYF. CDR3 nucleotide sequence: TGTGCCAGCAGCTTCTCGCCGGGGACCCAGTACTTC.